Each of the 22 T cell receptor beta chains below was sequenced from the same sample in a study of T cells in Graves' hyperthyroidism and ophthalmopathy. Amplification yielded TCR beta CDR3 regions, with RNA transcripts as the source. HTBI primers drove first-round RT-PCR of the TCR CDR3. In TCRdb, the multiplex PCR reads were re-called with MiXCR into one record per CDR3 protein. The sample holds about 340,000 distinct CDR3 sequences, 15% to 20% seen once. What was sequenced was blood. Source of these receptors: a woman in her forties or fifties with Graves' hyperthyroidism.

This clonotype showed up many times. The chain carries TRBV3-1 and TRBJ1-3; TRBD1 is a possible D gene (6 bases). CDR3 length equals 15 residues. Between the trimmed V and J ends, which lost 5 bases and 0 bases, there was a span of 11 bases. Germline V lookup: CDR1 LGHDT, CDR2 YNNKEL (reference sequence). This CDR3 is CASSIQGGSGNTIYF. In DNA form, the CDR3 reads TGTGCCAGCAGCATACAGGGAGGCTCTGGAAACACCATATATTTT.

This clonotype was found a few times. The chain combines TRBV6-1 with TRBJ2-2; D gene unclear. This CDR3 contains 12 residues. The germline V gene encodes CDR1 MNHNS and CDR2 SASEGT. Trimming shortened V by 5 bases and J by 7 bases, and 8 bases separated the two germline ends. Here the CDR3 reads CASSLSDGELFF. CDR3 sequence (DNA): TGTGCCAGCAGTCTATCAGACGGGGAGCTGTTTTTT.

This clonotype was seen a handful of times. V is TRBV5-1 and J is TRBJ2-7; D is uncertain. Per germline, CDR1 SGHRS and CDR2 YFSETQ. The CDR3 has 15 amino acids. V gave up 0 bases and J gave up 2 bases, with 12 bases separating them. DNA for the CDR3: TGCGCCAGCAGCTTGGATGCCCTGAAAGCCTACGAGCAGTACTTC. It is translated as CASSLDALKAYEQYF.

This clonotype was counted many times. The rearrangement uses TRBV10-3 and TRBJ1-1; 7 bases are shared with TRBD1. Germline V CDR1 and CDR2: ENHRY, SYGVKD. After removal of 7 bases from V and 3 bases from J, the junction contained 2 bases not matched to a gene. The CDR3 has 12 amino acids. CDR3 region: CAIKGTDTEAFF. The CDR3 region has the DNA TGTGCCATCAAAGGGACAGACACTGAAGCTTTCTTT.

This clonotype was detected many times. The chain combines TRBV3-1 with TRBJ2-7; 13 bases agree with TRBD2. The germline V gene has CDR1 LGHDT and CDR2 YNNKEL (reference sequence). The V and J ends lost 4 bases and 2 bases, in that order; junction bases with no gene match: 2. This CDR3 comprises 15 residues. In DNA form, the CDR3 reads TGTGCCAGCAGCCCTACTAGCGGGAGGGCCTACGAGCAGTACTTC. Its translation: CASSPTSGRAYEQYF.

For the CDR3, the DNA is TGTGCCAGCAGCTTAGGGTTGGGGGGACCGGGATCCTACGAGCAGTTCTTC. Residues: CASSLGLGGPGSYEQFF. J is TRBJ2-7 and V is TRBV13; the D gene is possibly TRBD2 (6 bases). The closer fit of TRBJ2-1 to the DNA end suggests the J call may be wrong. The CDR3 loop spans 17 amino acids. Germline CDR1 reads PRHDT; CDR2 reads FYEKMQ (reference sequence).

This clonotype was seen many times. The chain recombines TRBV7-4 with TRBJ1-1; D is uncertain. This CDR3 is 14 amino acids long. The V and J ends lost 2 bases and 10 bases respectively, with 17 bases between them. The germline V gene has CDR1 SGHVT and CDR2 SQSDAQ. For the CDR3, the DNA is TGTGCCAGCAGCTTACGCTCCACGGACCCGGGAGCTTTCTTT. Translated, it gives CASSLRSTDPGAFF.

The rearrangement joins TRBV20-1 to TRBJ2-3; 8 bases map to TRBD2. The CDR3 is 14 amino acids. The V and J ends lost 5 bases and 0 bases, in that order; junction bases with no gene match: 4. Looked up from germline, CDR1 is DFQATT and CDR2 is SNEGSKA (reference sequence). The CDR3 sequence is CSASTSVSTDTQYF. The DNA of the CDR3 is TGCAGTGCTTCGACTAGCGTTAGCACAGATACGCAGTATTTT.

This clonotype occurred a few times. The chain couples TRBV12-3 or TRBV12-4 to TRBJ1-1, with 7 bases fitting TRBD1. J was trimmed by 1 base and V by 9 bases; bases with no gene match: 8. CDR3 length equals 14 residues. The CDR3 spells CASVHRGRNTEAFF. CDR3 DNA sequence: TGTGCCAGTGTTCACAGGGGTAGGAACACTGAAGCTTTCTTT.

This clonotype turned up a few times. This chain's CDR3 is CASSGGGAPYNEQFF. In nucleotides, the CDR3 is TGTGCCAGCAGTGGAGGGGGAGCGCCGTACAATGAGCAGTTCTTC. The chain links TRBV25-1 to TRBJ2-1; D is possibly TRBD1 (6 bases). CDR1 and CDR2 from the germline V gene are MGHDK and SYGVNS. V was trimmed by 4 bases and J by 4 bases, leaving 14 bases between them. This CDR3 region has 15 residues.

This clonotype was seen ten or more times. The chain employs TRBV2 and TRBJ2-5; D unclear. The CDR3 spans 11 residues. The germline V and J ends were trimmed by 3 bases and 5 bases, with 4 bases remaining between them. Germline V gene data show CDR1 as SNHLY and CDR2 as FYNNEI. The CDR3 DNA reads TGTGCCAGCAGTGATTTGGAGACCCAGTACTTC. Translating gives CASSDLETQYF.

This clonotype was detected only a few times. This rearrangement joins TRBV7-2 to TRBJ1-1; tentatively, D is TRBD1 (5 bases). V dropped 5 bases and J dropped 0 bases, with 10 bases sitting between them. From germline, CDR1 is SGHTA and CDR2 FQGNSA. The CDR3 runs to 14 residues. CDR3 sequence: CASSQDSVNTEAFF. The CDR3 DNA follows: TGTGCCAGCAGCCAAGACAGCGTGAACACTGAAGCTTTCTTT. Filled out from reference TRBV7-2 and TRBJ1-1, the complete variable domain reads GAGVSQSPSNKVTEKGKDVELRCDPISGHTALYWYRQSLGQGLEFLIYFQGNSAPDKSGLPSDRFSAERTGGSVSTLTIQRTQQEDSAVYLCASSQDSVNTEAFFGQGTRLTVV.

The chain links TRBV19 to TRBJ2-1; weak D call: TRBD1 (5 bases). The CDR3 is made up of 14 amino acids. Trimming removed 1 base at V and 8 bases at J, with 12 bases between. The germline gives CDR1 LNHDA, CDR2 SQIVND (reference sequence). The CDR3 DNA reads TGTGCCAGTAGTATAGGATTCAGGGTGGATGAGCAGTTCTTC. This gives the protein CASSIGFRVDEQFF.

This clonotype came up many times. This sequence joins TRBV10-3 and TRBJ2-3, with 8 nucleotides matching TRBD2. This CDR3 region has 14 residues. V was pared by 5 bases and J by 2 bases, with 3 bases of the junction left unmatched. Germline loops: CDR1 ENHRY, CDR2 SYGVKD. The CDR3 nucleotides are TGTGCCATCAGTTTAGCGGGGAACACAGATACGCAGTATTTT. Translated, it gives CAISLAGNTDTQYF.

This clonotype was seen many times. This chain joins TRBV7-2 and TRBJ1-1; D gene unclear. Germline values: CDR1 SGHTA, CDR2 FQGNSA. CDR3 length: 14 residues. V shed 5 bases and J shed 4 bases, with 14 bases lying between them. CDR3 coding DNA: TGTGCCAGCAGCCCCGGGCGAGGAAGCACTGAAGCTTTCTTT. As protein: CASSPGRGSTEAFF.

The CDR3 loop is CASSLYDPVNGYTF. The CDR3 DNA reads as TGTGCCAGCAGTTTATACGACCCAGTTAACGGCTACACCTTC. This sequence joins TRBV28 and TRBJ1-2, with D uncertain. Germline-derived CDR1 and CDR2 are MDHEN and SYDVKM. This CDR3 comprises 14 residues. The V and J ends lost 1 base and 8 bases respectively, with 14 bases between them.

This clonotype was detected a few times. The chain recombines TRBV19 with TRBJ1-1, with D tentatively TRBD1 (6 bases). The CDR3 extends over 13 amino acids. The ends were cut back, 5 bases at V and 5 bases at J, with 12 bases in the middle. CDR1 is LNHDA, CDR2 SQIVND, per germline (reference sequence). CDR3 loop: CASSDGGRTEAFF. The CDR3 DNA sequence: TGTGCCAGTAGTGACGGGGGCCGGACTGAAGCTTTCTTT.

The CDR3 is CASSVGALGSYNSPLHF. The CDR3 DNA is TGTGCCAGCAGCGTAGGGGCCCTGGGCTCCTATAATTCACCCCTCCACTTT. The chain carries TRBV3-1 and TRBJ1-6; TRBD1 might be the D (5 bases). CDR3 length: 17 residues. Germline values: CDR1 LGHDT, CDR2 YNNKEL (reference sequence). The V end was cut by 5 bases, the J end by 0 bases, with 14 bases between.

The gene calls are TRBV20-1 and TRBJ2-2, with D perhaps assigned TRBD1 or TRBD2 (5 bases each). The CDR3 extends over 13 amino acids. Trimming pared 5 bases from V and 1 base from J, leaving 8 bases between. CDR1 is DFQATT and CDR2 is SNEGSKA in the germline V gene (reference sequence). The CDR3 region is CSAGGQNTGELFF. The DNA of the CDR3 is TGCAGTGCTGGGGGTCAGAACACCGGGGAGCTGTTTTTT.

V usage is TRBV5-1 and J usage is TRBJ2-3; either TRBD1 or TRBD2 may fit D (5 bases each). This CDR3 contains 14 residues. Per germline, CDR1 SGHRS and CDR2 YFSETQ. V shed 0 bases and J shed 3 bases, with 8 bases lying between them. CDR3: CASSLVWGTDTQYF. In nucleotides, the CDR3 is TGCGCCAGCAGCTTGGTATGGGGGACAGATACGCAGTATTTT.

This clonotype has just a few counts. This chain links TRBV4-1 with TRBJ1-1, with 9 bases aligning to TRBD1. With V trimmed by 1 base and J by 1 base, 4 bases remained unmatched. The length of the CDR3 is 16 residues. Germline V gene lookup returns CDR1 MGHRA and CDR2 YSYEKL. CDR3 loop: CASSQGGQGTNTEAFF. CDR3 DNA: TGCGCCAGCAGCCAAGGAGGACAGGGGACGAACACTGAAGCTTTCTTT.

This clonotype was found a few times. The chain joins TRBV10-3 to TRBJ2-2; possible D gene TRBD2, 6 bases. The germline gives CDR1 ENHRY, CDR2 SYGVKD. The CDR3 runs 14 residues. Trimming removed 4 bases at V and 6 bases at J, with 12 bases between. Here the CDR3 reads CAISVRELPGELFF. The CDR3 bases are TGTGCCATCAGTGTACGGGAGCTCCCCGGGGAGCTGTTTTTT.